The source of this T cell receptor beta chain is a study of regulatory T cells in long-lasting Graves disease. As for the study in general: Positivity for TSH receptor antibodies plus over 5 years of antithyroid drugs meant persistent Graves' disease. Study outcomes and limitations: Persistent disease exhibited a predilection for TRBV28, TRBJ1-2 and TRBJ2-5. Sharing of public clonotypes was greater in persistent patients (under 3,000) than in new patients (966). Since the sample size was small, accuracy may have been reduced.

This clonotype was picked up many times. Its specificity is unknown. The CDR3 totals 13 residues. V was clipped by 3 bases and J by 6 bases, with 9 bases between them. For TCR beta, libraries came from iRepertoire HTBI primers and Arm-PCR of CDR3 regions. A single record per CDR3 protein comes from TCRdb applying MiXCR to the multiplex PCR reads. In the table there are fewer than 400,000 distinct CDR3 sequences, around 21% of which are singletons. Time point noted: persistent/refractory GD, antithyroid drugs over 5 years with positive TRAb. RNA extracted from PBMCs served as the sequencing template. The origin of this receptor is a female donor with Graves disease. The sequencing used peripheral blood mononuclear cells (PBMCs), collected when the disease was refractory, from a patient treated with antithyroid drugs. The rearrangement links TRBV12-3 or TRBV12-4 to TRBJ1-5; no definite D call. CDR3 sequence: CASSFGGFQPQHF. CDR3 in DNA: TGTGCCAGCAGTTTTGGAGGGTTTCAGCCCCAGCATTTT.